The rows below give T cell receptor beta chains drawn from one sample of a study of vaccination effects on CD4 cells after COVID-19. This table comes from immunoSEQ multiplex PCR, and its TCRdb copy is limited to in-frame clones, with some not included. The table shows some 30,000 clones, with around 75% occurring only once. Antigens for these TCRs are unknown. This sample comprised CD4+ T cells from PBMCs cultured with HCoV-229E spike peptides, obtained after COVID-19 vaccination. These receptors were obtained from a human donor who received a COVID-19 vaccine. Both conserved end residues are part of each CDR3. The D gene is left open where the match is weak. The size of a clone is reported for some rows only, either as once, few or many, or as a class for expanded clones.

j_gene | d_gene | v_gene | abundance | CDR3aa | CDR3nt
TRBJ2-7 | TRBD1 | TRBV2 | . | CASGEAVGTGRF | TGTGCCAGCGGTGAAGCGGTGGGGACAGGGAGGTTC
TRBJ1-3 | TRBD1 | TRBV11-2 | once | CASSFGTGVSGNTIYF | TGTGCCAGCAGCTTTGGGACAGGGGTTTCTGGAAACACCATATATTTT
TRBJ1-5 | . | TRBV19 | . | CASMQGEGLQPQHF | TGTGCCAGTATGCAGGGAGAGGGGTTACAGCCCCAGCATTTT
TRBJ2-3 | . | TRBV3-1/TRBV3-2 | . | CASSQRSGPAGFTDTQYF | TGTGCCAGCAGCCAACGTTCGGGTCCGGCGGGTTTCACAGATACGCAGTATTTT
TRBJ1-1 | TRBD1 | TRBV5-1 | . | CASSKDRVIEAFF | TGCGCCAGCAGCAAAGACAGGGTAATTGAAGCTTTCTTT
TRBJ1-3 | . | TRBV6-5 | . | CASSEGSPGNTIYF | TGTGCCAGCTCGGAGGGTTCACCCGGAAACACCATATATTTT
TRBJ1-4 | TRBD1 | TRBV19 | few | CASSPRDRGGTTNEKLFF | TGTGCCAGTAGTCCACGGGACAGGGGAGGAACAACTAATGAAAAACTGTTTTTT
TRBJ1-1 | . | TRBV6-2/TRBV6-3 | . | CASSLNRDGNTEAFF | TGTGCCAGCAGTCTGAACAGGGATGGGAACACTGAAGCTTTCTTT
TRBJ2-5 | TRBD1 | TRBV7-6 | few | CASSQTGTGDITQYF | TGTGCCAGCAGCCAAACCGGGACAGGGGATATAACCCAGTACTTC
TRBJ2-7 | TRBD1 | TRBV4-1 | . | CASSPGQGASYEQYF | TGCGCCAGCAGCCCCGGACAGGGGGCGTCCTACGAGCAGTACTTC
TRBJ1-1 | TRBD1 | TRBV27 | . | CASSPVPDRANTEAFF | TGTGCCAGCAGTCCCGTGCCGGACAGGGCGAACACTGAAGCTTTCTTT
TRBJ2-3 | . | TRBV27 | . | CASSFSSLADTQYF | TGTGCCAGCAGTTTTTCTAGCTTGGCAGATACGCAGTATTTT
TRBJ1-2 | . | TRBV3-1/TRBV3-2 | . | CASSQDIYGTLSYGYTF | TGTGCCAGCAGCCAAGACATCTACGGGACTCTTAGCTATGGCTACACCTTC
TRBJ2-3 | TRBD2 | TRBV4-1 | . | CASSHFSGGTDTQYF | TGCGCCAGCAGCCATTTTAGCGGGGGCACAGATACGCAGTATTTT
TRBJ2-2 | TRBD2 | TRBV10-2 | . | CASRTSSSFTGELFF | TGCGCCAGCAGGACTAGCTCCTCGTTCACCGGGGAGCTGTTTTTT
TRBJ1-6 | TRBD1 | TRBV6-5 | few | CASKTGVNSPLHF | TGTGCCAGCAAGACAGGGGTAAATTCACCCCTCCACTTT
TRBJ1-3 | . | TRBV2 | few | CASSERGSGNTIYF | TGTGCCAGCAGTGAAAGAGGCTCTGGAAACACCATATATTTT
TRBJ2-1 | . | TRBV2 | once | CASSEILVSNEQFF | TGTGCCAGCAGTGAAATTTTAGTTTCCAATGAGCAGTTCTTC
TRBJ1-6 | . | TRBV21-1 | . | CASSKVSGAAVSPLHF | TGTGCCAGCAGCAAAGTGTCGGGGGCCGCTGTTTCACCCCTCCACTTT
TRBJ1-2 | . | TRBV11-2 | . | CASSLANSMGRDGYTF | TGTGCCAGCAGCTTAGCTAACAGTATGGGGAGGGATGGCTACACCTTC
TRBJ1-2 | . | TRBV7-9 | . | CASSFSAVAERYTF | TGTGCCAGCAGCTTCTCAGCAGTGGCGGAGCGCTACACCTTC
TRBJ1-5 | . | TRBV30 | few | CAWSRGGAGQPQHF | TGTGCCTGGAGTAGAGGGGGGGCTGGGCAGCCCCAGCATTTT
TRBJ1-2 | . | TRBV5-4 | few | CASSFAGLYYGYTF | TGTGCCAGCAGTTTCGCAGGGCTTTACTATGGCTACACCTTC
TRBJ2-1 | . | TRBV6-5 | . | CASKGATGRNEQFF | TGTGCCAGCAAGGGGGCGACAGGGAGGAATGAGCAGTTCTTC
TRBJ1-2 | TRBD1 | TRBV12-3/TRBV12-4 | . | CASSHGQGFGYTF | TGTGCCAGCAGTCACGGACAGGGCTTTGGCTACACCTTC
TRBJ2-7 | TRBD1 | TRBV5-4 | . | CASSLGQGSSYEQYF | TGTGCCAGCAGCCTAGGACAGGGAAGCTCCTACGAGCAGTACTTC
TRBJ2-3 | TRBD2 | TRBV18 | . | CASTTGTSGSTDTQYF | TGTGCCAGCACGACCGGGACTAGCGGGAGCACAGATACGCAGTATTTT
TRBJ2-1 | TRBD2 | TRBV29-1 | . | CSAWGTRGNEQFF | TGCAGCGCATGGGGGACTAGGGGAAATGAGCAGTTCTTC
TRBJ1-3 | . | TRBV10-2 | . | CASSVLAGNTIYF | TGCGCCAGCAGTGTACTGGCAGGAAACACCATATATTTT
TRBJ1-1 | . | TRBV11-2 | . | CASSLLTGNTEAFF | TGTGCCAGCAGCTTGCTGACAGGGAACACTGAAGCTTTCTTT
TRBJ2-1 | . | TRBV9 | few | CASSKEIEVGNEQFF | TGTGCCAGCAGTAAAGAAATTGAAGTTGGCAATGAGCAGTTCTTC
TRBJ1-1 | . | TRBV18 | . | CASSPMKNTEAFF | TGTGCCAGCTCACCAATGAAGAACACTGAAGCTTTCTTT
TRBJ2-5 | TRBD1 | TRBV7-8 | . | CASTVGTEQETQYF | TGTGCCAGCACCGTAGGGACAGAACAAGAGACCCAGTACTTC
TRBJ1-6 | . | TRBV10-3 | . | CAISGDVRDSPLHF | TGTGCCATCAGCGGGGACGTGCGGGATTCACCCCTCCACTTT
TRBJ2-6 | . | TRBV14 | . | CASSQDGTGANVLTF | TGTGCCAGCAGCCAAGATGGAACCGGGGCCAACGTCCTGACTTTC
TRBJ2-1 | . | TRBV4-1 | . | CASSQVDMGLYNEQFF | TGCGCCAGCAGCCAAGTTGACATGGGGCTTTACAATGAGCAGTTCTTC
TRBJ1-4 | TRBD1 | TRBV11-2 | . | CASSDRTGANEKLFF | TGTGCCAGCAGCGACCGGACAGGGGCTAATGAAAAACTGTTTTTT
TRBJ2-3 | TRBD1 | TRBV27 | . | CASCRQGVELSTDTQYF | TGTGCCAGCTGCAGACAGGGGGTCGAGCTTAGCACAGATACGCAGTATTTT
TRBJ1-4 | TRBD1 | TRBV7-9 | . | CASSRGQGREEKLFF | TGTGCCAGCAGCAGAGGACAGGGACGGGAGGAAAAACTGTTTTTT
TRBJ1-2 | TRBD1 | TRBV6-1 | few | CASSEIWTGGSGYTF | TGTGCCAGCAGTGAAATTTGGACAGGGGGTTCTGGCTACACCTTC
TRBJ2-5 | TRBD2 | TRBV5-4 | . | CASSFPGLAEETQYF | TGTGCCAGCAGCTTTCCGGGACTAGCGGAAGAGACCCAGTACTTC
TRBJ2-7 | TRBD1 | TRBV29-1 | . | CSVEDWDRGPYEQYF | TGCAGCGTTGAAGATTGGGACAGGGGACCCTACGAGCAGTACTTC
TRBJ2-1 | . | TRBV24-1 | . | CATSDFSRINEQFF | TGTGCCACCAGTGATTTTAGTCGTATCAATGAGCAGTTCTTC
TRBJ1-6 | . | TRBV5-1 | . | CASSFTSGGEGNSPLHF | TGCGCCAGCAGCTTCACCTCCGGGGGCGAGGGTAATTCACCCCTCCACTTT
TRBJ1-2 | TRBD1 | TRBV6-1 | . | CASSERTGSNYGYTF | TGTGCCAGCAGTGAAAGGACAGGGTCTAACTATGGCTACACCTTC
TRBJ1-2 | TRBD1 | TRBV10-1 | few | CASSGPKLGQIYGYTF | TGCGCCAGCAGTGGTCCGAAACTGGGACAGATCTATGGCTACACCTTC
TRBJ2-2 | . | TRBV6-5 | . | CASSLPFGELFF | TGTGCCAGCAGCCTGCCCTTCGGGGAGCTGTTTTTT
TRBJ2-1 | TRBD2 | TRBV2 | . | CASSIGLESEQFF | TGTGCCAGCAGTATTGGACTAGAGAGCGAGCAGTTCTTC
TRBJ1-5 | . | TRBV12-5 | few | CASGFTGNQPQHF | TGTGCTAGTGGTTTCACAGGCAATCAGCCCCAGCATTTT
TRBJ1-2 | . | TRBV7-2 | . | CASSLAGSYGYTF | TGTGCCAGCAGCTTAGCAGGGAGCTATGGCTACACCTTC
TRBJ1-6 | . | TRBV7-8 | . | CASSLGASYNSPLHF | TGTGCCAGCAGCTTAGGTGCCAGCTATAATTCACCCCTCCACTTT
TRBJ1-6 | . | TRBV3-1/TRBV3-2 | . | CASSPPDSPLHF | TGTGCCAGCAGCCCCCCTGATTCACCCCTCCACTTT
TRBJ2-4 | . | TRBV12-3/TRBV12-4 | once | CASSLGSGNIQYF | TGTGCCAGCAGTTTAGGGTCTGGGAACATTCAGTACTTC
TRBJ1-5 | TRBD1 | TRBV7-8 | . | CASSLRGQGRQPQHF | TGTGCCAGCAGCCTTAGGGGACAGGGACGTCAGCCCCAGCATTTT
TRBJ1-5 | . | TRBV10-2 | . | CASQITSNQPQHF | TGCGCCAGCCAGATTACCAGCAATCAGCCCCAGCATTTT
TRBJ2-7 | TRBD1 | TRBV19 | few | CASKRTGQGSYEQYF | TGTGCCAGTAAAAGGACGGGACAGGGGTCCTACGAGCAGTACTTC
TRBJ2-7 | TRBD2 | TRBV4-1 | . | CASSQGGLAGEAYEQYF | TGCGCCAGCAGCCAAGGGGGACTAGCGGGAGAGGCCTACGAGCAGTACTTC
TRBJ1-4 | . | TRBV5-1 | . | CASSLVGTKATNEKLFF | TGCGCCAGCAGCTTGGTGGGGACAAAGGCAACTAATGAAAAACTGTTTTTT
TRBJ2-1 | . | TRBV29-1 | . | CSVGMLGIEQFF | TGCAGCGTTGGCATGCTAGGAATTGAGCAGTTCTTC
TRBJ2-7 | TRBD1 | TRBV4-1 | few | CASSQMDRAGEQYF | TGCGCCAGCAGCCAAATGGACAGGGCTGGGGAGCAGTACTTC